This T cell receptor beta chain was sequenced during a study of response to subunit inactivated influenza vaccine. Study results and caveats: It was the authors' suggestion that each seasonal influenza vaccination recruits few new T cells.

TCRdb re-analysed the RT-PCR reads in MiXCR, keeping a single row per CDR3 protein. The top ten clones hold under 2.5% of a sample with approximately 520,000 distinct CDR3 sequences, 25% of them seen once. Only a few counts were recorded for this clonotype. Its specificity is unknown. The ends were cut back, 5 bases at V and 0 bases at J, with 7 bases in the middle. From germline, CDR1 is SQVTM and CDR2 ANQGSEA. The CDR3 has 13 amino acids. The receptor comes from a man aged 50 or older who received an inactivated influenza vaccine. The chain combines TRBV29-1 with TRBJ2-2; D is perhaps TRBD1 or TRBD2 (6 bases each). Sequencing used CD4+ T cells sorted from PBMCs, obtained less than 6 days after vaccination. The CDR3 DNA is TGCAGCGTTAGGGGGGCGAACACCGGGGAGCTGTTTTTT. It is translated as CSVRGANTGELFF.